Listed below are T cell receptor beta chains from one sample, sequenced in a study of T cell repertoires in cytomegalovirus infection. Each CDR3 protein gets one entry after TCRdb re-called the reads with MiXCR. The sample carries a few hundred thousand distinct CDR3 sequences, about 28% recorded once. For these receptors, no antigen is known. Sequences were derived from cultured PBMCs, sampled from culture after CMV antigen stimulation. These receptors were obtained from a human donor in good health (CMV status not recorded). Some clones in this sample may be carry-over from other donors' samples. CDR3s include the opening cysteine and the closing phenylalanine or tryptophan. The D gene is left open where the match is weak. Where a row states a size, it is once, few, many or the class of an expanded clone; other rows omit it.

clone_size j_call d_call v_call cdr3_aa cdr3_nt
few TRBJ1-1 . TRBV2 CASSEPPGWQGTEAFF TGTGCCAGCAGTGAGCCCCCAGGGTGGCAGGGAACTGAAGCTTTCTTT
many TRBJ1-5 . TRBV28 CASSQLTRLSNQPQHF TGTGCCAGCAGTCAACTGACACGACTCAGCAATCAGCCCCAGCATTTT
few TRBJ2-7 . TRBV28 CASSPTSFSSYEQYF TGTGCCAGCAGTCCAACTAGCTTCAGCTCCTACGAGCAGTACTTC
few TRBJ2-1 TRBD1 TRBV5-1 CASSPLASGQAEQFF TGCGCCAGCAGTCCGCTCGCATCTGGACAGGCTGAGCAGTTCTTC
. TRBJ2-2 TRBD1 TRBV19 CAGRQGTTGELFF TGTGCCGGACGACAGGGTACCACCGGGGAGCTGTTTTTT
few TRBJ2-7 . TRBV7-2 CASSIKGRYEQYF TGTGCCAGCAGCATAAAGGGGAGGTACGAGCAGTACTTC
. TRBJ2-7 . TRBV27 CASSLKGQGKYEQYF TGTGCCAGCAGTTTGAAGGGGCAGGGGAAGTACGAGCAGTACTTC
. TRBJ1-5 . TRBV20-1 CSALRGAGNQPQHF TGCAGTGCCCTCCGGGGGGCTGGCAATCAGCCCCAGCATTTT
. TRBJ1-4 . TRBV7-2 CASTGLGRTNEKLFF TGTGCCAGCACCGGTCTTGGGCGAACTAATGAAAAACTGTTTTTT
. TRBJ2-7 . TRBV7-9 CASSTPVHSYEQYF TGTGCCAGCAGTACGCCGGTTCACTCCTACGAGCAGTACTTC
many TRBJ1-5 . TRBV6-1 CASSEFWGVSNQPQHF TGTGCCAGCAGTGAGTTCTGGGGGGTTAGCAATCAGCCCCAGCATTTT
. TRBJ2-5 . TRBV5-1 CASSLEWGTNPGTQYF TGCGCCAGCAGCTTGGAGTGGGGCACTAACCCAGGGACCCAGTACTTC
. TRBJ2-3 . TRBV10-3 CAISAGGDRVADTQYF TGTGCCATCAGTGCGGGGGGGGACAGAGTTGCAGATACGCAGTATTTT
. TRBJ2-1 . TRBV11-2 CASSLEGFKQFF TGTGCCAGCAGCTTAGAGGGGTTTAAGCAGTTCTTC
few TRBJ1-1 . TRBV25-1 CASSESALEAFF TGTGCCAGCAGTGAATCTGCGCTGGAAGCTTTCTTT
few TRBJ1-1 . TRBV5-1 CASSLQVSGAGTEAFF TGCGCCAGCAGCTTGCAAGTATCAGGGGCGGGCACTGAAGCTTTCTTT
. TRBJ1-2 . TRBV18 CASSPVMITGGYTF TGTGCCAGCTCACCAGTAATGATTACGGGTGGCTACACCTTC
many TRBJ2-2 . TRBV5-6 CATREGGGELFF TGTGCCACCCGTGAAGGAGGCGGGGAGCTGTTTTTT
few TRBJ1-4 TRBD1 TRBV5-1 CASSPGTASNEKLFF TGCGCCAGCAGCCCTGGGACAGCTTCTAATGAAAAACTGTTTTTT
once TRBJ2-5 . TRBV6-1 CASLPSRAGEETQYF TGTGCCAGCCTTCCCTCGAGGGCCGGAGAGGAGACCCAGTACTTC
. TRBJ1-2 TRBD1 TRBV5-5 CASRPQGAINYGYTF TGTGCCAGCAGACCCCAGGGGGCCATCAACTATGGCTACACCTTC
. TRBJ2-1 . TRBV2 CASGVFDEQFF TGTGCCAGCGGGGTATTCGATGAGCAGTTCTTC
. TRBJ2-3 . TRBV7-9 CASSFTPGTAYEDTQYF TGTGCCAGCAGCTTCACCCCTGGGACCGCGTACGAGGATACGCAGTATTTT